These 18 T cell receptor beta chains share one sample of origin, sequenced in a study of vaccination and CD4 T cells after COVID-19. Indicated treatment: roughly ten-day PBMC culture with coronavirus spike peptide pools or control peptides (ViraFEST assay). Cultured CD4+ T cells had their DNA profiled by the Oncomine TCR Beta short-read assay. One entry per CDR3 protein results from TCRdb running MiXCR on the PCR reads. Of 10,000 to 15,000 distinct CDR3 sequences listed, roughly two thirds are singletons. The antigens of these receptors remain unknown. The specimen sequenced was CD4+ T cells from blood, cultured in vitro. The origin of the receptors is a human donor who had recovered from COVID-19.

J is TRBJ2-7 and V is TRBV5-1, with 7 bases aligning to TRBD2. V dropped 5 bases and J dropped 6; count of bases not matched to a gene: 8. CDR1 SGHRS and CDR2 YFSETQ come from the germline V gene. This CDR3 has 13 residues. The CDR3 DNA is TGCGCCAGCAGAATTCTCAGGGAGGGCGAGCAGTACTTC. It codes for CASRILREGEQYF.

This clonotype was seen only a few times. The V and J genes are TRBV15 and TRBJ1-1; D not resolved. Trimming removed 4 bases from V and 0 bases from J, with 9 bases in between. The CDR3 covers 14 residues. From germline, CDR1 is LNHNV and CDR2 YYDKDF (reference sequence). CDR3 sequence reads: CATSTAVLNTEAFF. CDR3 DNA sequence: TGTGCCACCAGCACCGCGGTATTGAACACTGAAGCTTTCTTT.

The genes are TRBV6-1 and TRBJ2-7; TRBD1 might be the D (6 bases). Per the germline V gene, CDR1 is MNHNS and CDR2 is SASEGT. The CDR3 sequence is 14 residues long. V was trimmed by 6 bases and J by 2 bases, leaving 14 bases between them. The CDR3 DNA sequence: TGTGCCAGCAGGGGGACACCGAAGACCTACGAGCAGTACTTC. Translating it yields CASRGTPKTYEQYF.

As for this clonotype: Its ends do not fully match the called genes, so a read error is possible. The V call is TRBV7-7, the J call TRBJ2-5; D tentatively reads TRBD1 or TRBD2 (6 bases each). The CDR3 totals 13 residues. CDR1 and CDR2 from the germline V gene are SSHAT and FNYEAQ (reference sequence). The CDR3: CASSLEGGETQYF. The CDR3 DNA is TGTGCTAGCAGCTTAGAAGGGGGGGAGACCCAGTACTTC. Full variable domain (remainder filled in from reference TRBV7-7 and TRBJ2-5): GAGVSQSPRYKVTKRGQDVTLRCDPISSHATLYWYQQALGQGPEFLTYFNYEAQPDKSGLPSDRFSAERPEGSISTLTIQRTEQRDSAMYRCASSLEGGETQYFGPGTRLLVL.

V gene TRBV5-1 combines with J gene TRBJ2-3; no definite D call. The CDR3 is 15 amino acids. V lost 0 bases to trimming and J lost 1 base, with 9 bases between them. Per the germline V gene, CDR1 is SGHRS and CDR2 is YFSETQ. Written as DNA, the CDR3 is TGCGCCAGCAGCTTGGGGAGAGGCGGCACAGATACGCAGTATTTT. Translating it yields CASSLGRGGTDTQYF. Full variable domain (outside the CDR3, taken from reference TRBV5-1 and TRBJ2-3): KAGVTQTPRYLIKTRGQQVTLSCSPISGHRSVSWYQQTPGQGLQFLFEYFSETQRNKGNFPGRFSGRQFSNSRSEMNVSTLELGDSALYLCASSLGRGGTDTQYFGPGTRLTVL.

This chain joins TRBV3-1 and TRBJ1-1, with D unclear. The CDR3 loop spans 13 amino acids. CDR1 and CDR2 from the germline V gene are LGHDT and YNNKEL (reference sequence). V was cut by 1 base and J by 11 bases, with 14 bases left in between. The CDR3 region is CASSQVFSGMAFF. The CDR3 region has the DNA TGTGCCAGCAGCCAAGTCTTCAGCGGGATGGCTTTCTTT. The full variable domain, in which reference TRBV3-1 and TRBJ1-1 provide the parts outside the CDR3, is DTAVSQTPKYLVTQMGNDKSIKCEQNLGHDTMYWYKQDSKKFLKIMFSYNNKELIINETVPNRFSPKSPDKAHLNLHINSLELGDSAVYFCASSQVFSGMAFFGQGTRLTVV.

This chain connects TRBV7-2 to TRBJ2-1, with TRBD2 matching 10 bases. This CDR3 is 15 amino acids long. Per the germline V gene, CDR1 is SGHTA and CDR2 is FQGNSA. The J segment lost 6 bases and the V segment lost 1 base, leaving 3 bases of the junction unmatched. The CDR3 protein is CASSLGLAGSNEQFF. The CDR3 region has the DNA TGTGCCAGCAGCTTAGGACTAGCGGGCTCCAATGAGCAGTTCTTC.

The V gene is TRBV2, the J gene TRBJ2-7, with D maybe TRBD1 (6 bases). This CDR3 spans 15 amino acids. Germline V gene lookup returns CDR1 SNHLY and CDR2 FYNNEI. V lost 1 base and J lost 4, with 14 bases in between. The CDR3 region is CASSEVTGGRYEQYF. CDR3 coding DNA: TGTGCCAGCAGTGAAGTGACAGGAGGCAGATACGAGCAGTACTTC.

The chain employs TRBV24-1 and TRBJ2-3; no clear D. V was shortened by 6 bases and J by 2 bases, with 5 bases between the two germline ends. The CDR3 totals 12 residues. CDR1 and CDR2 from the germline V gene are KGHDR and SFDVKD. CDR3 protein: CATSLNTDTQYF. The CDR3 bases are TGTGCCACCAGTCTGAACACAGATACGCAGTATTTT.

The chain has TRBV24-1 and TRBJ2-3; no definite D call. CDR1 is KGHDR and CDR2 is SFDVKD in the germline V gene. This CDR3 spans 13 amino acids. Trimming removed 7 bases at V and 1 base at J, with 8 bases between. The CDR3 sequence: CATRQTGTDTQYF. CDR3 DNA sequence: TGTGCCACCAGACAAACGGGCACAGATACGCAGTATTTT.

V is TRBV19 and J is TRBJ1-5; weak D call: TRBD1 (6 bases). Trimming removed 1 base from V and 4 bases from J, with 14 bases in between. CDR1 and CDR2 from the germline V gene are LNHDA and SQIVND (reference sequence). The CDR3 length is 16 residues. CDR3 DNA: TGTGCCAGTAGTATAGGCAGGGGAGGTGGAAATCAGCCCCAGCATTTT. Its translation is CASSIGRGGGNQPQHF.

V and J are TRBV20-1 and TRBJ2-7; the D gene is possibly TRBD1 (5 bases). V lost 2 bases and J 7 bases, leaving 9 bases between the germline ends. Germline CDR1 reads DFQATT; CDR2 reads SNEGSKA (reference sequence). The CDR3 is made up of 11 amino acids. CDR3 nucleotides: TGCAGTGCTAGACTCAGGGATGAGCAGTACTTC. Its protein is CSARLRDEQYF.

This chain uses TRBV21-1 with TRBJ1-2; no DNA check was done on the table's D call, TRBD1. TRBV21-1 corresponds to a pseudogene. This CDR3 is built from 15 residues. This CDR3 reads CASILTGPRRIGYTF. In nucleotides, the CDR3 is TGTGCCAGCATCCTAACCGGGCCAAGAAGGATTGGCTACACCTTC.

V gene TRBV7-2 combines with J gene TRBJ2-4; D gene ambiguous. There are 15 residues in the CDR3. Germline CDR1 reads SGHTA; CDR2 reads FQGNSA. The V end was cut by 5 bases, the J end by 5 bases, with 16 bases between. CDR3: CASSPARSSQNIQYF. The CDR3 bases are TGTGCCAGCAGCCCTGCGCGGAGCAGCCAAAACATTCAGTACTTC.

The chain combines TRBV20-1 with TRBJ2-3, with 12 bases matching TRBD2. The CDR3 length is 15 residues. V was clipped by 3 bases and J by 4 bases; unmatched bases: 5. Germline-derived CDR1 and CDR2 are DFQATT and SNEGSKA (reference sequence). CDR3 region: CSASRLAGVADTQYF. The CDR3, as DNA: TGCAGTGCTAGCCGACTAGCGGGAGTGGCAGATACGCAGTATTTT.

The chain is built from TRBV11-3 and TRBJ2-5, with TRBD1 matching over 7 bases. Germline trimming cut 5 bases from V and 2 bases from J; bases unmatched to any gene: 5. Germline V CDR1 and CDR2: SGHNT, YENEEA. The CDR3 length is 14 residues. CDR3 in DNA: TGTGCCAGCAGCGGACGGGACAGACAAGAGACCCAGTACTTC. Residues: CASSGRDRQETQYF. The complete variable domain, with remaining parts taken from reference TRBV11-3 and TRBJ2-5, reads EAGVVQSPRYKIIEKKQPVAFWCNPISGHNTLYWYLQNLGQGPELLIRYENEEAVDDSQLPKDRFSAERLKGVDSTLKIQPAELGDSAVYLCASSGRDRQETQYFGPGTRLLVL.

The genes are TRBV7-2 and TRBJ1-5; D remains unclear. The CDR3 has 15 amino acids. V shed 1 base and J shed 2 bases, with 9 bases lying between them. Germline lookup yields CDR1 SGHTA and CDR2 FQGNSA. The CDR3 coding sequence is TGTGCCAGCAGCTTAGGGGGTACCGGCAATCAGCCCCAGCATTTT. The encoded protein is CASSLGGTGNQPQHF.

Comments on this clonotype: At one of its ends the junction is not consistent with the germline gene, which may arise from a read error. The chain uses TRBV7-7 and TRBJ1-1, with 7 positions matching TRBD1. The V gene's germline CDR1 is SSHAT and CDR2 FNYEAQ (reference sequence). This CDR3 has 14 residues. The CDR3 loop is CASRPGQPNTESFF. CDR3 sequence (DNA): TGTGCTAGCAGACCGGGACAGCCGAACACTGAATCTTTCTTT.